The T cell receptor (beta chain) under discussion was sequenced for a study of HIV-infected patients and healthy controls. This CDR3 has 14 amino acids. Germline CDR1 SGHTA, CDR2 FQGNSA. No cell fractionation was done, so the repertoire covers all unsorted peripheral blood T cells. Reverse transcription used around 500 ng RNA and constant-region primers for alpha and beta. Each of the alpha and beta chains got its own library through chain-specific third strand synthesis with indices. TCRdb reprocessed the 5' RACE reads via MiXCR and lists one record per CDR3 protein. This table holds roughly 4,200 distinct CDR3 sequences, approximately 12% found once. Study-wide results and limits: Study cohorts differed slightly in age and sex, but this did not explain diversity differences.

Comments on this clonotype: The antigen is unknown. This could be a read error, since a much larger clone is one nucleotide away.

Specimen: blood, collected before antiretroviral therapy. This chain connects TRBV7-2 to TRBJ2-5, with 8 bases fitting TRBD1. This TCR was recovered from an adult with HIV infection. This chain's CDR3 is CASSLVQGGETKYF. The CDR3 nucleotides are TGTGCCAGCAGCTTAGTACAGGGGGGAGAGACCAAGTACTTC.